This TCR beta chain was sequenced for a study of T cells after posttransplantation cyclophosphamide. Produced via immunoSEQ multiplex PCR; TCRdb's table is partial and in-frame only. The sample has over 30,000 clones, none seen only once; the top ten hold 0.95% to 1.5%. On the day of bone marrow donation, the related graft donor provided peripheral blood. Whole-study findings and limits: Skin or GI-infiltrating T cells shared few TRB sequences with blood.

This clone was picked up a small number of times. The antigen remains unidentified. CDR3 length: 15 amino acids. V dropped 2 bases and J dropped 5; count of bases not matched to a gene: 7. CDR1 is SGHRS, CDR2 YFSETQ, per germline. This sequence originates from a girl between 5 and 17 years old in good health, CMV-negative, and a related stem cell transplant donor. The chain recombines TRBV5-1 with TRBJ1-1, with 9 bases lining up with TRBD1. The sample taken for sequencing was PBMCs. CDR3 sequence: CASSFGTGIATEAFF. DNA of the CDR3: TGCGCCAGCAGCTTTGGGACAGGGATTGCAACTGAAGCTTTCTTT.